This T cell receptor (beta chain) was recorded in a study of blood T cell repertoires in COVID-19. About the research overall: From T cells, B-cell-depleted T cells, or PBMCs came the material, which was cDNA or gDNA.

TCRdb's table, derived via immunoSEQ multiplex PCR, lists solely in-frame clones and lacks some. Of approximately 150,000 clones detected, around 90% appear once; the ten largest clones hold 3.5% to 5%. Germline CDR1 and CDR2: SGHAT and FQNNGV. The CDR3 covers 16 residues. Between the trimmed V and J ends, which lost 0 bases and 3 bases, there was a span of 9 bases. The genes are TRBV11-2 and TRBJ1-6; D remains unclear. The receptor's source is a woman aged 60-75 years with active or convalescent COVID-19. The sample comprised peripheral blood. CDR3 amino acids: CASSLDSVIYNSPLHF. In nucleotides, the CDR3 is TGTGCCAGCAGCTTAGATTCTGTTATCTATAATTCACCCCTCCACTTT.